A single sample is the source of the 4 T cell receptor beta chains below, sequenced in a study of cytomegalovirus exposure and HLA in healthy donors (dated by TCRdb to 2017 to 2019). To prepare the library, the immunoSEQ multiplex PCR assay was applied. For the multiplex PCR, a mixture combining 60 forward primers for TCR Vbeta segments and 13 reverse primers for TCR Jbeta segments was used. Sourced from immuneACCESS, this table was stored by TCRdb with only in-frame sequences that have V and J called. A share of the clones is absent; for the studies checked, an unresolved V gene accounts for under half, and the remainder has no known explanation. The table for this sample lists some 110,000 clones; approximately 80% of them were counted only once. The biggest ten clones account for around 3% of the sample. The sequencing sample was made of PBMCs. The origin of the receptors is a woman aged 18 to 35 in good health and CMV-seropositive.

The chain recombines TRBV7-9 with TRBJ1-1, with 7 bases fitting TRBD1. The length of the CDR3 is 14 residues. Germline V gene lookup returns CDR1 SEHNR and CDR2 FQNEAQ (reference sequence). The V segment lost 3 bases and the J segment 0 bases; nucleotides outside the gene matches: 1. This chain's CDR3 is CASSLGQMNTEAFF. The CDR3 bases are TGTGCCAGCAGCTTGGGACAGATGAACACTGAAGCTTTCTTT.

V is TRBV30 and J is TRBJ2-3; 11 bases are shared with TRBD2. V gave up 3 bases and J gave up 0 bases; unmatched junction bases: 8. Looked up from germline, CDR1 is GTSNPN and CDR2 is SVGIG (reference sequence). The CDR3 sequence is 17 residues long. The CDR3 spells CAWREKGTSGSTDTQYF. In nucleotides, the CDR3 is TGTGCCTGGAGAGAGAAAGGGACTAGCGGCAGCACAGATACGCAGTATTTT.

This clone was seen a single time. The gene calls are TRBV6-1 and TRBJ2-7, with 9 bases matching TRBD1. The CDR3 contains 13 residues. The trim removed 7 bases at V and 6 bases at J, leaving 7 bases unmatched. Per germline, CDR1 MNHNS and CDR2 SASEGT. The DNA of the CDR3 is TGTGCCAGCACCTTAGGACAGGGGCGCGAGCAGTACTTC. This sequence encodes CASTLGQGREQYF.

This clone has only a few counts. This chain connects TRBV9 to TRBJ2-5, with TRBD2 matching 7 bases. This CDR3 is 16 amino acids long. Germline-derived CDR1 and CDR2 are SGDLS and YYNGEE. V dropped 4 bases and J dropped 2; count of bases not matched to a gene: 11. The CDR3 reads CASSPPTAGLQETQYF. The DNA for the CDR3 is TGTGCCAGCAGCCCCCCCACAGCGGGGCTTCAAGAGACCCAGTACTTC.